Below, one T cell receptor beta chain is given with its context. What it binds is unknown. The source of the sample is a study of cytomegalovirus exposure and HLA in healthy donors. Study observations and caveats: The classifier reportedly diagnosed cytomegalovirus status with high specificity and sensitivity.

Germline CDR1 SEHNR, CDR2 FQNEAQ (reference sequence). The CDR3 is made up of 12 amino acids. Trimming cost V 5 bases and J 10 bases, with 12 bases left between them. The repertoire was sequenced with immunoSEQ multiplex PCR; TCRdb's copy has only in-frame clones and lacks some. In the table there are about 250,000 clones, more than 75% of which are singletons. The chain carries TRBV7-9 and TRBJ2-1; D remains unclear. The TCR sequence derives from a man aged 18 to 30 in good health and CMV-seropositive. Sequences were obtained from PBMCs. CDR3 nucleotides: TGTGCCAGCAGCCCTGCTAGTCACGAGCAGTTCTTC. As protein: CASSPASHEQFF.